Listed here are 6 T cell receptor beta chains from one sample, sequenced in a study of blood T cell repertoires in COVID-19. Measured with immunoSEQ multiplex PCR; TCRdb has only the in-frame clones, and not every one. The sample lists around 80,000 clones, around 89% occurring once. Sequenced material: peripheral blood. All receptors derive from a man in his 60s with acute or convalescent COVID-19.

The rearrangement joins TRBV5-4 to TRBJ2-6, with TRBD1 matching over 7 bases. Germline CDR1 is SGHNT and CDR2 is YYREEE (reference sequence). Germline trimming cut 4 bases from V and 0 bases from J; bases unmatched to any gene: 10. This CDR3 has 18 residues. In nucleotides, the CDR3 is TGTGCCAGCAGCGGCGGACAGGAACCCTTCTCTGGGGCCAACGTCCTGACTTTC. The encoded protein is CASSGGQEPFSGANVLTF. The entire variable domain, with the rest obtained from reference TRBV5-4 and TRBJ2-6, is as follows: ETGVTQSPTHLIKTRGQQVTLRCSSQSGHNTVSWYQQALGQGPQFIFQYYREEENGRGNFPPRFSGLQFPNYSSELNVNALELDDSALYLCASSGGQEPFSGANVLTFGAGSRLTVL.

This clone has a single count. The CDR3 protein is CASSEADTSYNEQFF. CDR3 sequence (DNA): TGTGCCAGCAGTGAAGCCGACACTTCCTACAATGAGCAGTTCTTC. The chain recombines TRBV6-1 with TRBJ2-1; no clear D. The length of the CDR3 is 15 residues. CDR1 is MNHNS and CDR2 is SASEGT in the germline V gene. V lost 0 bases and J lost 1, with 7 bases in between.

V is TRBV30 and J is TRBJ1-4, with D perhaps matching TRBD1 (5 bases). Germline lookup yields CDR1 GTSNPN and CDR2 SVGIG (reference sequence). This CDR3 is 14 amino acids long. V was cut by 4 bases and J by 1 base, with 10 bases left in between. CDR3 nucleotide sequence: TGTGCCTGGACTGACAGACAAACTAATGAAAAACTGTTTTTT. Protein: CAWTDRQTNEKLFF.

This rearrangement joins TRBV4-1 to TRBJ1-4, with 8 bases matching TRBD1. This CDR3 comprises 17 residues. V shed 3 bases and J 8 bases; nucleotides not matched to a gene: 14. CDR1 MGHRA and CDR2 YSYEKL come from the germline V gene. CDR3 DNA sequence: TGCGCCAGCAGCCATGCCCCCGGGACAGGCGGCGACGAAAAACTGTTTTTT. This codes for CASSHAPGTGGDEKLFF.

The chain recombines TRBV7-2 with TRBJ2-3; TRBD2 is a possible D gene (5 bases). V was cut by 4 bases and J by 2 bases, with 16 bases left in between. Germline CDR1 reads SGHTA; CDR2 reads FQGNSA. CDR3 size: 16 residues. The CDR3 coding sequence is TGTGCCAGCAGCTCACCTCTAGCCCCCGACACAGATACGCAGTATTTT. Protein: CASSSPLAPDTDTQYF.

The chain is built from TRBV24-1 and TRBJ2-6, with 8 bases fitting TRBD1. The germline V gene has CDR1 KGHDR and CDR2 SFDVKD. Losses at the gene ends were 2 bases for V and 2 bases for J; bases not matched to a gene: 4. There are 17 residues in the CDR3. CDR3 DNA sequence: TGTGCCACCAGTGATTCCAAACAGGGGGCTGGGGCCAACGTCCTGACTTTC. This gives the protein CATSDSKQGAGANVLTF.